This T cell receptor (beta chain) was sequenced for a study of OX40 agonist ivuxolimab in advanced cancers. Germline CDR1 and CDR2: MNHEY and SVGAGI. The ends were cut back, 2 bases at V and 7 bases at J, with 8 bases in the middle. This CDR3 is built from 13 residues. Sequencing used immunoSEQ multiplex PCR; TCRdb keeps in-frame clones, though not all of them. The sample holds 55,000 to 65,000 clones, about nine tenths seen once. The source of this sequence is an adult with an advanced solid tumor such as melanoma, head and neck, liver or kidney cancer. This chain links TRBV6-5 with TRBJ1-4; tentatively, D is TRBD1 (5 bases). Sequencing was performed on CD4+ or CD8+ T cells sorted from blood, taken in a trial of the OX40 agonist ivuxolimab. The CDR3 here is CASSYRDGEKLFF. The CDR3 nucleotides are TGTGCCAGCAGTTACCGGGACGGTGAAAAACTGTTTTTT.